These 3 T cell receptor beta chains came from one sample sequenced in a study of identical twins. TCRdb redid the calling of the 5' RACE reads with MiXCR, one entry per CDR3 protein. Among approximately 260,000 distinct CDR3 sequences listed, over 13% were seen once. Specimen: memory (CD45RO+) T cells sorted from blood. These receptors were collected from a woman under 30 in good health.

The chain combines TRBV20-1 with TRBJ2-7; D perhaps matches TRBD1 (7 bases). Germline assignment: CDR1 DFQATT and CDR2 SNEGSKA (reference sequence). V lost 3 bases, J lost 6 bases, and 15 bases lay in between. The CDR3 is 13 amino acids. CDR3 sequence: CSARGGRGVEQYF. The CDR3 DNA reads TGCAGTGCTAGGGGTGGCAGGGGGGTCGAGCAGTACTTC.

The chain employs TRBV11-2 and TRBJ1-1, with TRBD1 as a possible D gene (5 bases). The CDR3 runs 14 residues. V lost 2 bases and J lost 8, with 15 bases in between. Germline V gene sequence: CDR1 SGHAT, CDR2 FQNNGV. The CDR3 is CASSLFIGGGEAFF. CDR3 nucleotide sequence: TGTGCCAGCAGCTTATTTATCGGGGGAGGGGAAGCTTTCTTT. Full variable domain (remainder filled in from reference TRBV11-2 and TRBJ1-1): EAGVAQSPRYKIIEKRQSVAFWCNPISGHATLYWYQQILGQGPKLLIQFQNNGVVDDSQLPKDRFSAERLKGVDSTLKIQPAKLEDSAVYLCASSLFIGGGEAFFGQGTRLTVV.

This chain joins TRBV20-1 and TRBJ2-1; D unclear. The CDR3 has 15 amino acids. V was shortened by 0 bases and J by 0 bases, with 9 bases between the two germline ends. The germline V gene has CDR1 DFQATT and CDR2 SNEGSKA (reference sequence). CDR3 DNA sequence: TGCAGTGCTAGAGAACTTTCAAGCTCCTACAATGAGCAGTTCTTC. Amino acids: CSARELSSSYNEQFF.